The 4 T cell receptor beta chains below come from one sample, sequenced in a study of PD-L1 blockade in urothelial cancer (dated by TCRdb to 2016 to 2017). Explained via the paper, the time point label denotes: pretreatment peripheral blood. Library preparation was by the immunoSEQ multiplex PCR assay. Drawn from immuneACCESS, this table holds only the in-frame rearrangements with V and J called that TCRdb kept. Clones are partly lost; checked studies trace under half to an unresolved V gene and leave the rest unexplained. The sample includes tens of thousands of clones, with over 80% observed a single time. The ten largest clones represent roughly 2% of the sample. The source material was PBMCs, sampled around atezolizumab (anti-PD-L1) treatment. These receptor sequences come from a man in his fifties or sixties with urothelial cancer.

The gene calls are TRBV28 and TRBJ2-7; a weak D match, TRBD2 (5 bases). Germline V gene data show CDR1 as MDHEN and CDR2 as SYDVKM. V lost 6 bases to trimming and J lost 3 bases, with 15 bases between them. The CDR3 is made up of 14 amino acids. The CDR3 bases are TGTGCCAGCAGCACCCCGGGAAGACTCTACGAGCAGTACTTC. This encodes CASSTPGRLYEQYF.

CDR3 region: CASSLPDATGGNQPQHF. DNA for the CDR3: TGTGCCAGCAGTTTACCAGATGCGACAGGGGGCAATCAGCCCCAGCATTTT. The chain has TRBV28 and TRBJ1-5, with TRBD1 matching over 8 bases. CDR1 and CDR2 from the germline V gene are MDHEN and SYDVKM. This CDR3 spans 17 amino acids. The J segment lost 2 bases and the V segment lost 2 bases, leaving 8 bases of the junction unmatched.

This chain uses TRBV10-2 with TRBJ2-7; 10 nucleotides line up with TRBD1. The trim removed 3 bases at V and 2 bases at J, leaving 4 bases unmatched. The CDR3 is 15 amino acids. Germline values: CDR1 WSHSY, CDR2 SAAADI. The CDR3 is CASSDPGQGTYEQYF. As DNA, the CDR3 is TGCGCCAGCAGTGATCCGGGACAGGGGACCTACGAGCAGTACTTC.

The chain carries TRBV6-5 and TRBJ2-3; D is unclear. V lost 4 bases to trimming and J lost 1 base, with 12 bases between them. CDR1 is MNHEY, CDR2 SVGAGI, per germline. There are 15 residues in the CDR3. The CDR3 nucleotides read TGTGCCAGCAGTTTACCAGGCATGGGCACAGATACGCAGTATTTT. It is translated as CASSLPGMGTDTQYF.